This TCR beta chain was obtained from a study of shared clonotypes between healthy human individuals. Sequencing used immunoSEQ multiplex PCR; TCRdb keeps in-frame clones, though not all of them. The sample consists of 490,000 or so clones, 65% to 80% of them appearing once. The CDR3 runs to 14 residues. CDR1 is MGHRA and CDR2 is YSYEKL in the germline V gene. Between the trimmed V and J ends, which lost 4 bases and 1 base, there was a span of 10 bases. The sample taken for sequencing was PBMCs. This clonotype was sampled from a woman in her forties in good health. Some clones in this sample may be carry-over from other donors' samples. The V and J genes are TRBV4-1 and TRBJ1-1; D ambiguous. CDR3 sequence (DNA): TGCGCCAGCAGCCGTAGAGAGTGGAACACTGAAGCTTTCTTT. Residues: CASSRREWNTEAFF.